These T cell receptor beta chains were read from a single sample in a study of blood T cell repertoires in COVID-19. Using immunoSEQ multiplex PCR, the repertoire was profiled, and TCRdb retains in-frame clones only, with some absent. This sample has about 59,000 clones, with around nine tenths found just once. The material sequenced was peripheral blood. These receptors were obtained from a man of 80 years or more with acute or convalescent COVID-19. The CDR3 runs from the conserved cysteine through the conserved F or W. The D gene is left open where the match is weak. Rows may omit the clone size; those that give it use once, few, many or a size class.

J gene	D gene	clone size	V gene	CDR3 DNA	CDR3 protein
TRBJ1-4	TRBD1	.	TRBV6-5	TGTGCCAGCAGGCCCGGGACAGGCAATAATGAAAAACTGTTTTTT	CASRPGTGNNEKLFF
TRBJ2-3	.	.	TRBV5-6	TGTGCCAGCAGCTTGGGGCAGCCCGGGACGCAGTATTTT	CASSLGQPGTQYF
TRBJ2-3	.	.	TRBV5-4	TGTGCCAGCACCCTAGGACTTAACACAGATACGCAGTATTTT	CASTLGLNTDTQYF
TRBJ2-5	.	.	TRBV5-1	TGCGCCAGCAGCTTGGAGACAGGCCAAGAGACCCAGTACTTC	CASSLETGQETQYF
TRBJ2-1	TRBD1	.	TRBV11-2	TGTGCCAGCAGCCGGGACAGGGGTTCCTACAATGAGCAGTTCTTC	CASSRDRGSYNEQFF
TRBJ2-2	.	.	TRBV15	TGTGCCACCAGCAGAGATCTTCCGGGGAAAGGATACACCGGGGAGCTGTTTTTT	CATSRDLPGKGYTGELFF
TRBJ1-6	.	.	TRBV5-5	TGTGCCAGCAGCTTGGTTATGTTTTCACCCCTCCACTTT	CASSLVMFSPLHF
TRBJ2-6	TRBD1	once	TRBV24-1	TGTGCCACCAGTCCCGGGACAGGGGGCGCCGGGGCCAACGTCCTGACTTTC	CATSPGTGGAGANVLTF
TRBJ1-4	.	once	TRBV6-5	TGTGCCAGCAGTCTGGGGGGAGAAAAACTGTTTTTT	CASSLGGEKLFF
TRBJ2-3	TRBD1	.	TRBV4-1	TGCGCCAGCAGCCAAGAGAACAGGGGTCACACAGATACGCAGTATTTT	CASSQENRGHTDTQYF
TRBJ1-3	.	.	TRBV11-2	TGTGCCAGCAGCTTAGGCAGTACCTCTGGAAACACCATATATTTT	CASSLGSTSGNTIYF
TRBJ2-3	.	.	TRBV2	TGTGCCAGTACTAGAGATTCTAGCACAGATACGCAGTATTTT	CASTRDSSTDTQYF
TRBJ2-1	TRBD2	.	TRBV7-8	TGTGCCAGCAGCCCCCAATCACCGGGACTAGCCTCTGGGAATGAGCAGTTCTTC	CASSPQSPGLASGNEQFF
TRBJ1-2	.	.	TRBV21-1	TGTGCCAGCAGCAACGCCGTGGGGGCTGCAATGGGTGGCTACACCTTC	CASSNAVGAAMGGYTF
TRBJ2-4	TRBD1	.	TRBV6-5	TGTGCCAGCAGTTACAGGGGGCTGACCAAAAACATTCAGTACTTC	CASSYRGLTKNIQYF
TRBJ1-1	.	.	TRBV27	TGTGCCAGCAGTTTTAACGAACTCACTGAAGCTTTCTTT	CASSFNELTEAFF
TRBJ1-2	TRBD1	.	TRBV30	TGTGCCTGTTGGGGAGGAACAGGGGTCTTCTATGGCTACACCTTC	CACWGGTGVFYGYTF
TRBJ2-7	TRBD1	.	TRBV5-1	TGCGCCAGCAGCCCTGGGACAGGGAGCTACGAGCAGTACTTC	CASSPGTGSYEQYF
TRBJ2-1	TRBD2	.	TRBV3-1/TRBV3-2	TGTGCCAGCAGCCAAGGCCTAGCGGCGAACAATGAGCAGTTCTTC	CASSQGLAANNEQFF
TRBJ2-7	TRBD1	.	TRBV14	TGTGCCAGCAGCCGACAGGGGGGTTTGTACGAGCAGTACTTC	CASSRQGGLYEQYF
TRBJ1-2	.	.	TRBV16	TGTGCCAGCAGCCCCGAGGGGAGGCTAAGTAACTATGGCTACACCTTC	CASSPEGRLSNYGYTF
TRBJ2-5	.	.	TRBV9	TGTGCCAGCAGCGTAGCCTCCTCAGCGGGTAGGGAGACCCAGTACTTC	CASSVASSAGRETQYF
TRBJ1-2	TRBD1	.	TRBV19	TGTGCCAGTACCACACAGGGGATGGGTGGCTACACCTTC	CASTTQGMGGYTF
TRBJ2-3	.	.	TRBV6-4	TGTGCCAGCAGTGAGGAGCTATCCGATACGCAGTATTTT	CASSEELSDTQYF
TRBJ1-2	TRBD1	.	TRBV11-2	TGTGCCAGCAGCTCATCCACCTCGACAGGGGTTGGCTACACCTTC	CASSSSTSTGVGYTF